The TCR beta chain under discussion was sequenced for a study of blood T cell repertoires in COVID-19. Across the whole study: Researchers got acute and convalescent COVID-19 samples from the United States, Italy and Spain.

Trimming pared 6 bases from V and 6 bases from J, leaving 12 bases between. Germline-derived CDR1 and CDR2 are MNHEY and SVGAGI. The CDR3 contains 13 residues. Profiled with immunoSEQ multiplex PCR; TCRdb holds only in-frame clones, not every one. The sample records some 140,000 clones, approximately 87% being singletons. The sample was peripheral blood. The genes are TRBV6-5 and TRBJ1-3, with TRBD1 as a possible D gene (5 bases). This sequence was found in a man aged 70-80 years with active COVID-19. The CDR3 region is CASSDSVQNTIYF. CDR3 coding DNA: TGTGCCAGCAGCGACAGCGTACAAAACACCATATATTTT.